These 15 T cell receptor beta chains came from one sample sequenced in a study of blood T cell repertoires in COVID-19. Assay: immunoSEQ multiplex PCR; the TCRdb copy retains only in-frame clones and omits some. The table lists around 200,000 clones, around 85% of them singletons, with 9.5% to 15% in the top ten. Material for sequencing was peripheral blood. These receptor sequences come from a woman in her forties or fifties with acute or convalescent COVID-19.

The chain has TRBV15 and TRBJ1-5; D might be TRBD1 (5 bases). Germline CDR1 and CDR2: LNHNV and YYDKDF (reference sequence). V lost 2 bases to trimming and J lost 7 bases, with 15 bases between them. The CDR3 sequence is 15 residues long. This CDR3 is CATSRSGGVGQPQHF. CDR3 DNA: TGTGCCACCAGCAGATCCGGGGGGGTAGGGCAGCCCCAGCATTTT.

V gene TRBV3-1 (or the pseudogene TRBV3-2) combines with J gene TRBJ1-6; 8 nucleotides agree with TRBD1. V was pared by 1 base and J by 5 bases, with 1 base of the junction left unmatched. Germline CDR1 LGHDT, CDR2 YNNKEL (reference sequence). There are 15 residues in the CDR3. CDR3 DNA: TGTGCCAGCAGCCAAGGGACAGGGCATAATTCACCCCTCCACTTT. Translation: CASSQGTGHNSPLHF.

This clone was observed a single time. The V and J genes are TRBV6-2 or TRBV6-3 and TRBJ2-2, with TRBD2 matching 11 bases. CDR3 length: 17 amino acids. CDR1 and CDR2 from the germline V gene are MNHEY and SVGEGT. The V gene end was trimmed by 3 bases and the J gene end by 0 bases; junction bases not matched to a gene: 3. The chain's CDR3 is CASSYLAGGTNTGELFF. CDR3 nucleotide sequence: TGTGCCAGCAGTTATCTAGCGGGAGGTACGAACACCGGGGAGCTGTTTTTT.

The sample holds a few counts of this clone. This rearrangement joins TRBV19 to TRBJ2-7, with 9 positions matching TRBD2. Germline CDR1 is LNHDA and CDR2 is SQIVND (reference sequence). J lost 3 bases, V lost 4 bases, and 4 bases had no gene match. The length of the CDR3 is 14 residues. CDR3 in DNA: TGTGCCAGTAGTAATCCGCGGGAGGGCTACGAGCAGTACTTC. Translation gives CASSNPREGYEQYF.

This clone showed up just a few times. This chain connects TRBV28 to TRBJ2-5, with a weak D call TRBD2 (5 bases). There are 12 residues in the CDR3. Trimming removed 6 bases from V and 5 bases from J, with 10 bases in between. Germline assignment: CDR1 MDHEN and CDR2 SYDVKM. Here the CDR3 reads CASRSRRETQYF. The CDR3 nucleotides read TGTGCCAGCAGGAGTAGGAGGGAGACCCAGTACTTC.

In its sample, this clone was seen once. V usage is TRBV9 and J usage is TRBJ2-2, with 7 bases identical to TRBD2. The germline gives CDR1 SGDLS, CDR2 YYNGEE. After removal of 4 bases from V and 0 bases from J, the junction contained 3 bases not matched to a gene. This CDR3 region has 15 residues. The DNA for the CDR3 is TGTGCCAGCAGCTTGAGCGGGACGAACACCGGGGAGCTGTTTTTT. Residues: CASSLSGTNTGELFF.

The V gene is TRBV27, the J gene TRBJ1-6; no reliable D call. Germline-derived CDR1 and CDR2 are MNHEY and SMNVEV (reference sequence). V was pared by 3 bases and J by 5 bases, with 11 bases between. The CDR3 has 15 amino acids. Here the CDR3 reads CASSFLGVHNSPLHF. The CDR3 coding sequence is TGTGCCAGCAGTTTTCTAGGTGTCCATAATTCACCCCTCCACTTT.

This rearrangement joins TRBV11-2 to TRBJ1-4; D call uncertain. V was shortened by 3 bases and J by 1 base, with 6 bases between the two germline ends. The germline V gene encodes CDR1 SGHAT and CDR2 FQNNGV. This CDR3 is built from 14 residues. The CDR3 bases are TGTGCCAGCAGCTTTTCGTTAACTAATGAAAAACTGTTTTTT. Protein sequence: CASSFSLTNEKLFF.

The sample holds one count of this clone. V is TRBV27 and J is TRBJ1-2; 9 nucleotides agree with TRBD1. Germline trimming cut 2 bases from V and 4 bases from J; bases unmatched to any gene: 5. CDR1 and CDR2 from the germline V gene are MNHEY and SMNVEV (reference sequence). This CDR3 is 15 amino acids long. In nucleotides, the CDR3 is TGTGCCAGCAGTTTAGGGACAGGGACGAGCTATGGCTACACCTTC. Protein sequence: CASSLGTGTSYGYTF.

The rearrangement uses TRBV24-1 and TRBJ2-7; perhaps TRBD2 as D (6 bases). Trimming took off 5 bases at V and 5 bases at J, with 12 bases between the two ends. Germline V lookup: CDR1 KGHDR, CDR2 SFDVKD. This CDR3 contains 13 residues. The CDR3 is CATSAAGRNEQYF. The CDR3, as DNA: TGTGCCACCAGTGCGGCGGGGAGGAACGAGCAGTACTTC.

V gene TRBV3-1 (or the pseudogene TRBV3-2) combines with J gene TRBJ1-2; 7 bases are shared with TRBD1. Trimming took 4 bases from V and 2 from J; bases not matched to a gene: 10. Germline V gene sequence: CDR1 LGHDT, CDR2 YNNKEL (reference sequence). This CDR3 has 16 residues. CDR3 loop: CASSPAPWTGNYGYTF. CDR3 sequence (DNA): TGTGCCAGCAGCCCGGCCCCCTGGACAGGAAACTATGGCTACACCTTC.

The chain combines TRBV19 with TRBJ1-5; D may be TRBD1 (5 bases). The CDR3 has 16 amino acids. Germline values: CDR1 LNHDA, CDR2 SQIVND (reference sequence). V lost 5 bases and J lost 4, with 18 bases in between. The CDR3 DNA is TGTGCCAGTAGTCTACCCTCGGGGGTTGGGAATCAGCCCCAGCATTTT. Protein: CASSLPSGVGNQPQHF.

The gene calls are TRBV5-8 and TRBJ2-7; 10 positions agree with TRBD1. This CDR3 has 14 amino acids. Trimming cost V 4 bases and J 6 bases; bases outside gene matches: 7. Germline V CDR1 and CDR2: SGHTS, YDEGEE. CDR3: CASSVRQGATEQYF. The CDR3 DNA follows: TGTGCCAGCAGCGTCCGACAGGGGGCCACCGAGCAGTACTTC.

J is TRBJ1-2 and V is TRBV2; maybe TRBD1 (6 bases). The CDR3 spans 16 residues. Looked up from germline, CDR1 is SNHLY and CDR2 is FYNNEI. V lost 1 base and J lost 8, with 20 bases in between. CDR3 DNA sequence: TGTGCCAGCAGTGAAGATGTCAGGGGCAGCCTAAAAGGCTACACCTTC. It is translated as CASSEDVRGSLKGYTF. The whole variable domain, filled in from reference TRBV2 and TRBJ1-2, reads EPEVTQTPSHQVTQMGQEVILRCVPISNHLYFYWYRQILGQKVEFLVSFYNNEISEKSEIFDDQFSVERPDGSNFTLKIRSTKLEDSAMYFCASSEDVRGSLKGYTFGSGTRLTVV.

The chain couples TRBV18 to TRBJ2-1, with 16 bases fitting TRBD2. J was trimmed by 9 bases and V by 3 bases; bases with no gene match: 11. This CDR3 comprises 18 residues. Germline V lookup: CDR1 KGHSH, CDR2 LQKENI. The CDR3 here is CASSPDRGTSGGAREQFF. In DNA form, the CDR3 reads TGTGCCAGCTCACCCGACCGAGGGACTAGCGGGGGGGCTCGTGAGCAGTTCTTC. The complete variable domain, with remaining parts taken from reference TRBV18 and TRBJ2-1, reads NAGVMQNPRHLVRRRGQEARLRCSPMKGHSHVYWYRQLPEEGLKFMVYLQKENIIDESGMPKERFSAEFPKEGPSILRIQQVVRGDSAAYFCASSPDRGTSGGAREQFFGPGTRLTVL.